Following are 2 T cell receptor beta chains from one sample sequenced in a study of identifying expanded T cells in peripheral blood. Data came from immunoSEQ multiplex PCR; TCRdb stores just in-frame clones and leaves some out. The sample carries approximately 85,000 clones, more than 75% recorded once. Sequencing used blood. Receptors were obtained from a person aged 18 to 69 in good health.

This chain connects TRBV28 to TRBJ2-4; a possible D gene is TRBD1 (6 bases). The CDR3 runs to 15 residues. Germline-derived CDR1 and CDR2 are MDHEN and SYDVKM. Trimming cost V 6 bases and J 6 bases, with 18 bases left between them. CDR3 bases: TGTGCCAGCAGCCCGGCCGGCCAAGGGGGAAACATTCAGTACTTC. This codes for CASSPAGQGGNIQYF.

The chain links TRBV9 to TRBJ2-3; D remains unclear. The CDR3 extends over 16 amino acids. V was clipped by 0 bases and J by 4 bases, with 15 bases between them. CDR1 and CDR2 (germline): SGDLS, YYNGEE. The CDR3 sequence: CASSVGATGLADTQYF. The CDR3 DNA reads as TGTGCCAGCAGCGTAGGAGCGACCGGGTTAGCAGATACGCAGTATTTT.